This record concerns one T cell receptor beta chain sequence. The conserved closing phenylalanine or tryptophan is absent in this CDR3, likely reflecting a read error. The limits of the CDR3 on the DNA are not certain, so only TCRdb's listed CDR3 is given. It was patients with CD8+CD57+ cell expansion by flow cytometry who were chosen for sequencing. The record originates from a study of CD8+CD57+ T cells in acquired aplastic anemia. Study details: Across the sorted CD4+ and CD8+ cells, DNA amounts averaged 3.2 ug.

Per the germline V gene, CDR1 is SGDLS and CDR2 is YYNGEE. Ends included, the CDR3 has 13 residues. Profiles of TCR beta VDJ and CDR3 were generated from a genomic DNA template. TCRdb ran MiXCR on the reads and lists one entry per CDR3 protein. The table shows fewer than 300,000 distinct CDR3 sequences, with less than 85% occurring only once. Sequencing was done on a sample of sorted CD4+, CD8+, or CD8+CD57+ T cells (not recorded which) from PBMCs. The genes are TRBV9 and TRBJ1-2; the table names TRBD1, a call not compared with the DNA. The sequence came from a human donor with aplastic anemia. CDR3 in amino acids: CASGEARNIRYSV.